This T cell receptor beta chain was obtained from a study of T cell responses to AZD1222 COVID-19 vaccine. Study-wide results and limits: In the spike-specific TCR repertoire, nearly half reportedly target unmutated variant regions. Repertoire sampling occurred only after the peak T cell response. Mostly white British, mostly female donors; authors suggested clonal diversity may be underestimated.

The V gene's germline CDR1 is SGHDN and CDR2 FVKESK. Trimming cost V 1 base and J 8 bases, with 12 bases left between them. The CDR3 has 15 amino acids. Assay: immunoSEQ multiplex PCR; the TCRdb copy retains only in-frame clones and omits some. The sample yields 150,000 to 200,000 clones, around 90% seen once. Remarks on this clone: The antigen is unknown.

This sequence was found in an adult who received the AZD1222 COVID-19 vaccine. The chain has TRBV14 and TRBJ1-6, with unresolved D. Sequenced material: peripheral blood, taken 28 days after the second AZD1222 dose. CDR3 sequence reads: CASSQVSGFHSPLHF. CDR3 nucleotides: TGTGCCAGCAGCCAAGTGTCGGGGTTCCATTCACCCCTCCACTTT.